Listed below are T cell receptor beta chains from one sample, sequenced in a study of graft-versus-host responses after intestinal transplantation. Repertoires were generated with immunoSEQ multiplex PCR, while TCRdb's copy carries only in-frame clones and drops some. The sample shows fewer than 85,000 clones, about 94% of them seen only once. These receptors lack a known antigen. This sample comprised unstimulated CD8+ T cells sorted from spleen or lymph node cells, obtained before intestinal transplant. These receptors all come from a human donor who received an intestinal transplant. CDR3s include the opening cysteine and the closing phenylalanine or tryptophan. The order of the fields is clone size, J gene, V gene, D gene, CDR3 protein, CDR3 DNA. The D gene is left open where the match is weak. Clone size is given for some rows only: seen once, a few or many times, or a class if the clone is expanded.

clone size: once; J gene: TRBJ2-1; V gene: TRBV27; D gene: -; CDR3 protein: CASSKVALGLQGYNEQFF; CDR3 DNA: TGTGCCAGCAGTAAGGTCGCCCTAGGACTCCAAGGCTACAATGAGCAGTTCTTC
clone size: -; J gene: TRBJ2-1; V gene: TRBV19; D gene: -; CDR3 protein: CASSIAWRSPYNEQFF; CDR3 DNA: TGTGCCAGTAGTATAGCATGGCGGTCCCCCTACAATGAGCAGTTCTTC
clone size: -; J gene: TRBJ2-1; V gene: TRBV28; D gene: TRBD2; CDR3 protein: CASSSSRGFSGSSYNEQFF; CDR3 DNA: TGTGCCAGCAGTTCATCGCGTGGGTTCAGCGGGAGCTCCTACAATGAGCAGTTCTTC
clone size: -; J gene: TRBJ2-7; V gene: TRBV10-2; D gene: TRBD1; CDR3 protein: CASSELDRGEQYF; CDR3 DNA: TGCGCCAGCAGCGAGCTAGACAGGGGCGAGCAGTACTTC
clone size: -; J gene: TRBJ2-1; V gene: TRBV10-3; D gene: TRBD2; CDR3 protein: CAISEPLDLAGVYNEQFF; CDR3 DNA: TGTGCCATCAGTGAGCCCCTAGACCTAGCGGGCGTTTACAATGAGCAGTTCTTC
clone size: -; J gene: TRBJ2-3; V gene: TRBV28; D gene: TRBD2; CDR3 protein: CASSSLPGLAGVVGTDTQYF; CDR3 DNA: TGTGCCAGCAGCTCCCTTCCGGGACTAGCGGGGGTGGTCGGCACAGATACGCAGTATTTT
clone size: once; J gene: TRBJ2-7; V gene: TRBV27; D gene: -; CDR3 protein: CASSSYRESYEQYF; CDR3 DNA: TGTGCCAGCAGTTCCTACAGGGAATCCTACGAGCAGTACTTC
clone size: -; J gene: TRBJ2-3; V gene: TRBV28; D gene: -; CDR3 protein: CASSFGGGTTDTQYF; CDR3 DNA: TGTGCCAGCAGTTTTGGTGGCGGGACCACAGATACGCAGTATTTT
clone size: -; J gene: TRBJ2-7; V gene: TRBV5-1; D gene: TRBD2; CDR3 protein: CASSLKTSGSSYEQYF; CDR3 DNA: TGCGCCAGCAGCCTGAAGACTAGCGGGAGCTCCTACGAGCAGTACTTC
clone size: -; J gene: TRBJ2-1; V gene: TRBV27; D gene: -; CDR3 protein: CASSILGSYNEQFF; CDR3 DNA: TGTGCCAGCAGTATCCTAGGTTCCTACAATGAGCAGTTCTTC
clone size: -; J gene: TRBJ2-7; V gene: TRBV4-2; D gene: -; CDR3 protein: CASSQAFYGQGSSYEQYF; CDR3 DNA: TGTGCCAGCAGCCAAGCCTTTTATGGCCAGGGGTCGTCCTACGAGCAGTACTTC